One sample yielded the 18 T cell receptor beta chains listed below, sequenced in a study of cytomegalovirus exposure and HLA in healthy donors. 13 Jbeta primers and 60 Vbeta primers were used for the PCR. The table came from immunoSEQ multiplex PCR; TCRdb's copy has only in-frame clones and leaves some out. The sample comprises roughly 76,000 clones, 79% of which are singletons, and more than 2% rests with the top ten. Sequenced material: PBMCs. These receptors were taken from a man between 25 and 39 years old in good health and CMV-seronegative.

CDR3 residues: CASSKRGTQYF. CDR3 in DNA: TGTGCCAGCAGCAAACGAGGGACCCAGTACTTC. The chain joins TRBV21-1 to TRBJ2-5; the table gives TRBD2 as D, unverified against the DNA. TRBV21-1 is a documented pseudogene. The CDR3 extends over 11 amino acids.

This clone was seen only once. The chain recombines TRBV6-1 with TRBJ2-3; D is possibly TRBD1 (6 bases). The germline CDR1 and CDR2 sequences are MNHNS and SASEGT. Between the trimmed V and J ends, which lost 4 bases and 1 base, there was a span of 15 bases. The CDR3 covers 16 residues. CDR3 DNA: TGTGCCAGCAGTGGGGCGAGGGGGTTGGGCACAGATACGCAGTATTTT. It specifies CASSGARGLGTDTQYF.

CDR3 protein: CASSSQGVGETQYF. CDR3 in DNA: TGCGCCAGCAGCTCACAGGGGGTCGGGGAGACCCAGTACTTC. This chain links TRBV5-1 with TRBJ2-5; TRBD1 agrees at 8 bases. Trimming cost V 3 bases and J 5 bases; bases outside gene matches: 6. The germline CDR1 and CDR2 sequences are SGHRS and YFSETQ. The CDR3 is 14 residues long.

The V call is TRBV15, the J call TRBJ1-1; 9 bases fit TRBD1. The CDR3 extends over 18 amino acids. CDR1 and CDR2 from the germline V gene are LNHNV and YYDKDF (reference sequence). V lost 1 base and J lost 3; bases outside the gene matches: 12. CDR3 in amino acids: CATSRGGTGLRKDTEAFF. In nucleotides, the CDR3 is TGTGCCACCAGCAGAGGGGGGACAGGGTTACGAAAGGACACTGAAGCTTTCTTT.

The V call is TRBV7-8, the J call TRBJ2-1; TRBD2 agrees at 7 bases. The junction had 14 bases not matched to a gene; V was cut back by 5 bases and J by 7 bases. The CDR3 length is 16 residues. CDR1 is SGHVS, CDR2 FQNEAQ, per germline. The CDR3 DNA is TGTGCCAGCAGCCCGACGGGCGGGGGTCGGCGAAATGAGCAGTTCTTC. As protein: CASSPTGGGRRNEQFF.

The chain has TRBV7-9 and TRBJ2-2; unclear D gene. V was shortened by 1 base and J by 0 bases, with 9 bases between the two germline ends. From germline, CDR1 is SEHNR and CDR2 FQNEAQ (reference sequence). This CDR3 spans 16 amino acids. The CDR3 DNA reads TGTGCCAGCAGCTTAGTAGCTGGGTCGAACACCGGGGAGCTGTTTTTT. It encodes CASSLVAGSNTGELFF.

This clone was seen only a few times. In nucleotides, the CDR3 is TGTGCCAGCGGGTGGGGACAGACTTACTCTGGAAACACCATATATTTT. This encodes CASGWGQTYSGNTIYF. This chain links TRBV7-9 with TRBJ1-3, with TRBD1 identical over 7 bases. The CDR3 spans 16 residues. Germline V gene data show CDR1 as SEHNR and CDR2 as FQNEAQ (reference sequence). Germline trimming cut 8 bases from V and 0 bases from J; bases unmatched to any gene: 10.

The V call is TRBV5-1, the J call TRBJ1-1, with 8 bases aligning to TRBD1. V gave up 4 bases and J gave up 1 base; unmatched junction bases: 3. This CDR3 has 14 amino acids. Germline V lookup: CDR1 SGHRS, CDR2 YFSETQ. CDR3 DNA sequence: TGCGCCAGCAGCGCACAGGGGGGGAACACTGAAGCTTTCTTT. It codes for CASSAQGGNTEAFF. Supplemented by reference TRBV5-1 and TRBJ1-1, the full variable domain reads KAGVTQTPRYLIKTRGQQVTLSCSPISGHRSVSWYQQTPGQGLQFLFEYFSETQRNKGNFPGRFSGRQFSNSRSEMNVSTLELGDSALYLCASSAQGGNTEAFFGQGTRLTVV.

The V gene is TRBV7-2, the J gene TRBJ2-3, with TRBD2 matching over 14 bases. Germline CDR1 is SGHTA and CDR2 is FQGNSA. The CDR3 extends over 17 amino acids. V shed 5 bases and J 1 base; nucleotides not matched to a gene: 5. This CDR3 is CASSAQTSGGGTDTQYF. CDR3 nucleotide sequence: TGTGCCAGCAGCGCCCAGACTAGCGGGGGGGGCACAGATACGCAGTATTTT.

The chain employs TRBV27 and TRBJ1-2; 12 nucleotides line up with TRBD1. This CDR3 contains 15 residues. V was clipped by 6 bases and J by 4 bases; unmatched bases: 6. Germline V gene sequence: CDR1 MNHEY, CDR2 SMNVEV (reference sequence). In DNA, the CDR3 is TGTGCCAGCAGGGGACAGGGGGCGAAACCCTATGGCTACACCTTC. It specifies CASRGQGAKPYGYTF.

The V and J genes are TRBV30 and TRBJ1-6; D gene uncertain. V was cut by 0 bases and J by 4 bases, with 16 bases left in between. The germline V gene has CDR1 GTSNPN and CDR2 SVGIG (reference sequence). CDR3 length equals 17 residues. The CDR3 bases are TGTGCCTGGAGTGTTGGGCCGCGGGATCTATATAATTCACCCCTCCACTTT. Protein: CAWSVGPRDLYNSPLHF. Together with reference TRBV30 and TRBJ1-6, the CDR3 gives the full variable domain: SQTIHQWPATLVQPVGSPLSLECTVEGTSNPNLYWYRQAAGRGLQLLFYSVGIGQISSEVPQNLSASRPQDRQFILSSKKLLLSDSGFYLCAWSVGPRDLYNSPLHFGNGTRLTVT.

This clone was seen at least ten times. The CDR3 sequence is CASSLTQGQPQHF. CDR3 DNA sequence: TGTGCCAGCAGTCTTACACAGGGTCAGCCCCAGCATTTT. The chain links TRBV28 to TRBJ1-5, with D possibly being TRBD1 (6 bases). The germline V gene has CDR1 MDHEN and CDR2 SYDVKM. This CDR3 is 13 amino acids long. Between the trimmed V and J ends, which lost 5 bases and 6 bases, there was a span of 11 bases.

The CDR3 loop reads CASSLDRVRDHGYTF. The CDR3, as DNA: TGTGCCAGCAGCTTGGACAGGGTACGGGATCATGGCTACACCTTC. The gene calls are TRBV21-1 and TRBJ1-2; the table's D call TRBD1 went unverified against the DNA. TRBV21-1 is termed a pseudogene. The CDR3 is made up of 15 amino acids.

V usage is TRBV7-2 and J usage is TRBJ2-7; tentatively, D is TRBD2 (7 bases). In germline, CDR1 is SGHTA, CDR2 FQGNSA. The ends were cut back, 8 bases at V and 3 bases at J, with 17 bases in the middle. CDR3 length: 14 residues. The DNA of the CDR3 is TGTGCCAGCGCCTTGGGGGGGCCACTCTACGAGCAGTACTTC. It translates to CASALGGPLYEQYF.

The V gene is TRBV6-5, the J gene TRBJ2-3, with D maybe TRBD1 (6 bases). Germline CDR1 is MNHEY and CDR2 is SVGAGI. The CDR3 is 14 residues long. V lost 6 bases and J 1 base, leaving 11 bases between the germline ends. CDR3 region: CASRGPGGTDTQYF. CDR3 sequence (DNA): TGTGCCAGCAGGGGACCAGGGGGCACAGATACGCAGTATTTT.

The chain combines TRBV14 with TRBJ1-1; unclear D gene. The germline gives CDR1 SGHDN, CDR2 FVKESK. V gave up 4 bases and J gave up 8 bases, with 14 bases separating them. The CDR3 extends over 13 amino acids. The CDR3 DNA reads TGTGCCAGCAGCCTACTTGGAGGCTCAGAAGCTTTCTTT. This codes for CASSLLGGSEAFF.

J is TRBJ1-5 and V is TRBV27, with TRBD1 identical over 8 bases. From germline, CDR1 is MNHEY and CDR2 SMNVEV (reference sequence). Unmatched junction bases numbered 3, after V lost 3 bases and J lost 2 bases. CDR3 length: 15 amino acids. The CDR3 here is CASSLGTGRNQPQHF. As DNA, the CDR3 is TGTGCCAGCAGTTTGGGGACAGGCCGCAATCAGCCCCAGCATTTT.

The chain uses TRBV7-2 and TRBJ1-2, with D possibly matching TRBD1 (5 bases). Germline V lookup: CDR1 SGHTA, CDR2 FQGNSA. This CDR3 spans 17 amino acids. Trimming shortened V by 1 base and J by 2 bases, and 17 bases separated the two germline ends. DNA of the CDR3: TGTGCCAGCAGCTTAGGGGGAGGAGCGGGGACGAACTATGGCTACACCTTC. It translates to CASSLGGGAGTNYGYTF. Drawing the rest from reference TRBV7-2 and TRBJ1-2, the complete variable domain is GAGVSQSPSNKVTEKGKDVELRCDPISGHTALYWYRQSLGQGLEFLIYFQGNSAPDKSGLPSDRFSAERTGGSVSTLTIQRTQQEDSAVYLCASSLGGGAGTNYGYTFGSGTRLTVV.